The next 7 T cell receptor beta chains were all read from a single sample in a study of identical twins. Each CDR3 protein gets one entry after TCRdb re-called the 5' RACE reads with MiXCR. The table records about 900,000 distinct CDR3 sequences, more than 9% of them present only once. This sample was also put to use in a study of yellow fever vaccine responses in identical twins.

The sample comprised PBMCs. The origin of the receptors is a woman younger than 30 in good health.

V usage is TRBV4-1 and J usage is TRBJ1-1; D is perhaps TRBD1 (6 bases). Germline V CDR1 and CDR2: MGHRA, YSYEKL. The V gene lost 4 bases and the J gene lost 5 bases, with 17 bases spanning the gap. The CDR3 runs 15 residues. The CDR3 protein is CASSPRVGARTEAFF. The CDR3 region has the DNA TGCGCCAGCAGCCCCCGGGTGGGGGCGAGGACTGAAGCTTTCTTT.

The chain uses TRBV10-2 and TRBJ1-2, with 7 bases fitting TRBD1. CDR1 WSHSY and CDR2 SAAADI come from the germline V gene. The CDR3 has 12 residues. V lost 6 bases and J lost 6; bases outside the gene matches: 4. The CDR3 coding sequence is TGCGCCAGCAGGGACAGGCTTGATGGCTACACCTTC. Protein sequence: CASRDRLDGYTF.

The chain links TRBV4-1 to TRBJ2-1; TRBD2 matches at 14 bases. Germline CDR1 is MGHRA and CDR2 is YSYEKL. The V segment lost 0 bases and the J segment 9 bases; nucleotides outside the gene matches: 10. The CDR3 is made up of 18 amino acids. CDR3 amino acids: CASSQDSVGTSGRGEQFF. CDR3 in DNA: TGCGCCAGCAGCCAAGATAGTGTGGGGACTAGCGGGAGAGGTGAGCAGTTCTTC.

This rearrangement joins TRBV5-1 to TRBJ2-3; possibly TRBD1 for D (6 bases). CDR1 SGHRS and CDR2 YFSETQ come from the germline V gene. The CDR3 runs to 20 residues. V was trimmed by 4 bases and J by 4 bases, leaving 31 bases between them. CDR3 in amino acids: CASSIGTPQPTIEEADTQYF. The CDR3 DNA reads TGCGCCAGCAGCATCGGGACACCACAACCGACGATCGAAGAAGCAGATACGCAGTATTTT.

This clonotype was detected only once. The chain is built from TRBV7-9 and TRBJ2-2; D unclear. CDR1 is SEHNR, CDR2 FQNEAQ, per germline (reference sequence). Deletions cut 6 bases from V and 9 bases from J, with 20 bases between. This CDR3 contains 15 residues. The CDR3 DNA reads as TGTGCCAGCAGTCCACCCTCGGTAGGGATCCGGGAGCTGTTTTTT. This translates into CASSPPSVGIRELFF.

This clonotype was seen once. V usage is TRBV4-1 and J usage is TRBJ2-5; 7 bases map to TRBD2. Trimming cost V 2 bases and J 1 base; bases outside gene matches: 1. The CDR3 extends over 14 amino acids. Germline loops: CDR1 MGHRA, CDR2 YSYEKL. The chain's CDR3 is CASSQRLAQETQYF. CDR3 coding DNA: TGCGCCAGCAGCCAAAGACTAGCCCAAGAGACCCAGTACTTC.

V usage is TRBV20-1 and J usage is TRBJ1-1, with D unresolved. Trimming took 6 bases from V and 5 from J, leaving 16 bases between them. The length of the CDR3 is 13 residues. Germline V gene lookup returns CDR1 DFQATT and CDR2 SNEGSKA (reference sequence). The CDR3 spells CSAASRVGTEAFF. In nucleotides, the CDR3 is TGCAGTGCCGCCTCGAGGGTAGGGACTGAAGCTTTCTTT.